A selection of T cell receptor beta chains follows, all from one sample in a study of long-term antiretroviral therapy in people with HIV. Here immunoSEQ multiplex PCR was the method, and the copy in TCRdb shows in-frame clones only, minus some. This sample carries 30,000 or so clones, approximately 86% of them seen once, and the ten largest clones take around 7.8%. The source was unsorted PBMCs, collected around 5 years before starting antiretroviral therapy. Source of these receptors: a man aged 50 or older with HIV. Each CDR3 is given with its conserved first and last residue. D genes are given only for firm matches. A row's size may be missing; if present it is once, few, many or a size class.

clone_size d_call j_call cdr3_length v_call cdr3_nt cdr3_aa
- TRBD2 TRBJ2-3 16 TRBV11-3 TGTGCCAGCTCGATGAAACCGGGGGGGGATACAGATACGCAGTATTTT CASSMKPGGDTDTQYF
few - TRBJ1-6 12 TRBV19 TGTGCCAGTAGTGGATGGAATTCACCCCTCCACTTT CASSGWNSPLHF
- - TRBJ2-1 16 TRBV10-3 TGTGCCATCGGAAAAAGAAACAGGGGAGGGTACAATGAGCAGTTCTTC CAIGKRNRGGYNEQFF
- TRBD1 TRBJ1-2 13 TRBV6-5 TGTGCCAGCAGGACAGACAGGGACTATGGCTACACCTTC CASRTDRDYGYTF
- - TRBJ2-2 13 TRBV28 TGTGCCAGCAGTTTTTTGGGGCCCGGGGAGCTGTTTTTT CASSFLGPGELFF
- - TRBJ1-2 14 TRBV30 TGTGCCTGGACACGGGTGTCCGGGTATCGTGGCTACACCTTC CAWTRVSGYRGYTF
- TRBD2 TRBJ2-2 15 TRBV5-1 TGCGCCAGCAACCTAGCGGGGGTTAACACCGGGGAGCTGTTTTTT CASNLAGVNTGELFF
- TRBD1 TRBJ2-7 15 TRBV6-6 TGTGCCAGCAGCACGGGACAGGGAGCTTCCTACGAGCAGTACTTC CASSTGQGASYEQYF
once - TRBJ1-1 12 TRBV5-8 TGTGCCAGCAGCTTCGCAAACACTGAAGCTTTCTTT CASSFANTEAFF
- TRBD2 TRBJ2-1 16 TRBV5-1 TGCGCCAGGGAGCGGTCGGGACTAGCGGGCGGGCGTGAGCAGTTCTTC CARERSGLAGGREQFF
once TRBD1 TRBJ1-2 18 TRBV25-1 TGTGCCAGCAGTGATTGGGGGACAGGGGGCGATTCCTCCTATGGCTACACCTTC CASSDWGTGGDSSYGYTF
- - TRBJ2-1 15 TRBV4-3 TGCGCCAGCAGTCGGGGCGGGGTAGGTTGGAATGAGCAGTTCTTC CASSRGGVGWNEQFF
- - TRBJ2-3 17 TRBV5-1 TGCGCCAGCAGCTTGGCCGCGGGACCTACTAGCACAGATACGCAGTATTTT CASSLAAGPTSTDTQYF
- - TRBJ2-3 16 TRBV5-4 TGTGCCAGCAGCTCGCACCGGGACGCAAGCACAGATACGCAGTATTTT CASSSHRDASTDTQYF
- TRBD1 TRBJ1-1 17 TRBV19 TGTGCCAGTAGTACACGGACAGGGGTCGATAACATTGGTGAAGCTTTCTTT CASSTRTGVDNIGEAFF
- TRBD2 TRBJ2-2 14 TRBV6-5 TGTGCCAGCGGGAGGGCTGGGGCCACCGGGGAGCTGTTTTTT CASGRAGATGELFF
- TRBD2 TRBJ2-1 15 TRBV9 TGTGCCAGCAGCGTAGAGCAGCGGGGGGCCAATGAGCAGTTCTTC CASSVEQRGANEQFF
- - TRBJ1-1 14 TRBV5-1 TGCGCCAGCAGCTTGTTCCCGCAGAACACTGAAGCTTTCTTT CASSLFPQNTEAFF
- - TRBJ1-1 13 TRBV9 TGTGCCAGCAGCGTAGAAGGGGACACTGAAGCTTTCTTT CASSVEGDTEAFF
- - TRBJ2-5 11 TRBV7-6 TGTGCCAGCCTCCAGGGTGAGACCCAGTACTTC CASLQGETQYF
- - TRBJ1-1 14 TRBV18 TGTGCCAGCTCACCGCCGGGGAGGGGGGATGAAGCTTTCTTT CASSPPGRGDEAFF
- - TRBJ2-5 13 TRBV9 TGTGCCAGCAGCGTGCTCGAGCAAGAGACCCAGTACTTC CASSVLEQETQYF
- - TRBJ2-5 14 TRBV9 TGTGCCAGCAGCATAACTAGCAACCAAGAGACCCAGTACTTC CASSITSNQETQYF
- - TRBJ2-7 15 TRBV19 TGTGCCAGTAGTATAGATCGGGCGGTACCCTACGAGCAGTACTTC CASSIDRAVPYEQYF
- - TRBJ1-2 14 TRBV11-2 TGTGCCAGCAGCCTAGGACGTGGTAGCTATGGCTACACCTTC CASSLGRGSYGYTF
- - TRBJ1-3 16 TRBV19 TGTGCCAGTAGTATCGATTCGAGGGGGTCTGGAAACACCATATATTTT CASSIDSRGSGNTIYF